The clone carrying this T cell receptor (beta chain) was seen ten or more times. Its antigen remains unknown. The record originates from a study of T cells after yellow fever vaccination. Study-wide results and caveats: Detected again after the booster were most primary-vaccination clones, at roughly 95% CD4 and more than 70% CD8.

Using its own MiXCR run on the 5' RACE reads, TCRdb lists one record per CDR3 protein. Here the sample spans roughly 350,000 distinct CDR3 sequences, over 3.5% being singletons. The germline V gene encodes CDR1 DFQATT and CDR2 SNEGSKA (reference sequence). The CDR3 is made up of 11 amino acids. Between the trimmed V and J ends, which lost 3 bases and 6 bases, there was a span of 7 bases. This rearrangement joins TRBV20-1 to TRBJ2-3, with no clear D. Sequencing was performed on PBMCs, taken 5 days after the yellow fever booster vaccination. The origin of this receptor is a man aged 18-30 years who received the YFV17D yellow fever vaccine. This chain's CDR3 is CSASKGDTQYF. Written as DNA, the CDR3 is TGCAGTGCTAGTAAAGGGGATACGCAGTATTTT.